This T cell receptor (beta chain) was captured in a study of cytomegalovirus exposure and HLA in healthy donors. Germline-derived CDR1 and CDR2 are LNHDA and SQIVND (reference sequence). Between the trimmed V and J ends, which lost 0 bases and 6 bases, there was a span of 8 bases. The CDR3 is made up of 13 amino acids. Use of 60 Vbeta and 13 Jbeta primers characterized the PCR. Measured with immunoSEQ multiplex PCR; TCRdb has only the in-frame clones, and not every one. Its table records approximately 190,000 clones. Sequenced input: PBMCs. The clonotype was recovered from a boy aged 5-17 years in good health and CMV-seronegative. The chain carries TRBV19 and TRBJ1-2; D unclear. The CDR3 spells CASSIDLTDGYTF. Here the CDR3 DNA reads TGTGCCAGTAGTATAGATCTTACGGATGGCTACACCTTC.